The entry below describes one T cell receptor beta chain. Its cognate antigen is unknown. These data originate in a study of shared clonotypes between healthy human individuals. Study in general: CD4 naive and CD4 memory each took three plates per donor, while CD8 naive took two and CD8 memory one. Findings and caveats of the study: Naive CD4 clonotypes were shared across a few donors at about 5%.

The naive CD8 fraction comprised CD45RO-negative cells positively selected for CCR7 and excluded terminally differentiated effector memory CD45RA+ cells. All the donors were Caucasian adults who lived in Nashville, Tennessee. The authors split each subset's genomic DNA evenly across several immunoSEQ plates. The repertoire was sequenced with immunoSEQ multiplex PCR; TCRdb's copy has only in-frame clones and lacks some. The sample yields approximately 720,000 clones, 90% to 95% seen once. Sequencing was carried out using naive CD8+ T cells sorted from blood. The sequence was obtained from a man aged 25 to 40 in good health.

In DNA form, the CDR3 reads TGTGCCAGCACAGGGACTAGCGGGAAGCTTGAGCAGTTCTTC. Residues: CASTGTSGKLEQFF. The chain recombines TRBV2 with TRBJ2-1; 13 bases match TRBD2. The ends lost 7 bases at V and 9 bases at J; junction bases unmatched: 6. The germline V gene encodes CDR1 SNHLY and CDR2 FYNNEI. CDR3 length: 14 residues.